This TCR beta chain was profiled in a study of blood T cell repertoires in COVID-19. At the level of the study: T cells, B-cell-depleted T cells, or PBMCs provided the cDNA or gDNA that served as material.

Per the study methods: Counts of nucleated cells, estimated from reference gene primer amplification, were obtained. Method: immunoSEQ multiplex PCR; TCRdb's copy keeps in-frame clones and lacks some. For V, J and clone size, that table is used; D and trimming come from the DNA. In the table there are about 140,000 clones, approximately 85% of which are singletons. The CDR3 spans 17 residues. The germline V gene encodes CDR1 SGHVS and CDR2 FNYEAQ. V gave up 1 base and J gave up 2 bases; unmatched junction bases: 8. Membership in each cohort depended on participant-reported clinical history. The sample consisted of PBMCs or T cells enriched from blood (not recorded which). The rearrangement links TRBV7-6 to TRBJ2-1; 7 bases are a match to TRBD2. The clonotype was recovered from a woman in her 50s with acute COVID-19. The CDR3 protein is CASSLVFGGSPYNEQFF. DNA for the CDR3: TGTGCCAGCAGCTTAGTCTTTGGCGGGAGTCCCTACAATGAGCAGTTCTTC.